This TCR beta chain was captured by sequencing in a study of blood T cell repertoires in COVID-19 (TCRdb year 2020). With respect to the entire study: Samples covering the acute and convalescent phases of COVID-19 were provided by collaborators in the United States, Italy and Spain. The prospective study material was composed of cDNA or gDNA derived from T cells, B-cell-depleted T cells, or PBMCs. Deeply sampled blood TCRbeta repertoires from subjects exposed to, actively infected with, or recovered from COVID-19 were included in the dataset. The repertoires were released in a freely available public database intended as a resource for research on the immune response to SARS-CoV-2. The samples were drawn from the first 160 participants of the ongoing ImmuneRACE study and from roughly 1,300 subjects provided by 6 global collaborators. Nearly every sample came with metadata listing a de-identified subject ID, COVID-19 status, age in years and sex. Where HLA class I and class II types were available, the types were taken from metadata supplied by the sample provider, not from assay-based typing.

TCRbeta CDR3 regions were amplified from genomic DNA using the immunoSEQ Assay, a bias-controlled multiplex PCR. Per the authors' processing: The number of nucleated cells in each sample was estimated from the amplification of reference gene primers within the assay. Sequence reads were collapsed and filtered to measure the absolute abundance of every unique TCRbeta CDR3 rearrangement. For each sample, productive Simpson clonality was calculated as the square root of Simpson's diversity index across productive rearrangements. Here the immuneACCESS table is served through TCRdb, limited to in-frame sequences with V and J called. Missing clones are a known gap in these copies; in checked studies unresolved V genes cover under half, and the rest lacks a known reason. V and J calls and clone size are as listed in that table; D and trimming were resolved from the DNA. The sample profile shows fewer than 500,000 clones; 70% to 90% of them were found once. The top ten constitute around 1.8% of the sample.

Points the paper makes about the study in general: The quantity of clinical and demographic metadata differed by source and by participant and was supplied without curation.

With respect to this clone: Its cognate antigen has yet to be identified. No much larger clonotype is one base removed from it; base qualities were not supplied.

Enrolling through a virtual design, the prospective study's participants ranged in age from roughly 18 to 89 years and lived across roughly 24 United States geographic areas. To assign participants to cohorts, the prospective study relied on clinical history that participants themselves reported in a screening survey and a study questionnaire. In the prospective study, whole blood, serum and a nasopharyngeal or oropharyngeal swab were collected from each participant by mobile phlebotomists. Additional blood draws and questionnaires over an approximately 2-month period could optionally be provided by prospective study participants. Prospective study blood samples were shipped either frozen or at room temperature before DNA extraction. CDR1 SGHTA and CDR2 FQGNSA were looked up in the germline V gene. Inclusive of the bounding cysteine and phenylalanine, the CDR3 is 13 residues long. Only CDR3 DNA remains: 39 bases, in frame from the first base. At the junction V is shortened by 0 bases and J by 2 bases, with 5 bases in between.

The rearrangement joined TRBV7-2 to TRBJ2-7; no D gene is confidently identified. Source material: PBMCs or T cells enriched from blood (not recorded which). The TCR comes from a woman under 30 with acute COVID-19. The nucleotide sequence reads TGTGCCAGCAGCTTAGCCACAGCCTACGAGCAGTACTTC. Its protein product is CASSLATAYEQYF. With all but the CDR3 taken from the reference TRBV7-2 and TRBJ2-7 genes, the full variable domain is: GAGVSQSPSNKVTEKGKDVELRCDPISGHTALYWYRQSLGQGLEFLIYFQGNSAPDKSGLPSDRFSAERTGGSVSTLTIQRTQQEDSAVYLCASSLATAYEQYFGPGTRLTVT.